Sequencing of this T cell receptor beta chain was carried out in a study of early T cells in non-severe SARS-CoV-2 infection. Study summary: It was bulk RNA from unsorted whole blood that was sequenced, and the chains were unpaired. Notes on the study in general: VDJdb matching skewed toward anti-spike CD8 responses, missing private and CD4 specificities.

Trimming removed 10 bases from V and 2 bases from J, with 20 bases in between. CDR1 is SEHNR, CDR2 FQNEAQ, per germline (reference sequence). The CDR3 spans 15 residues. A remark on this clonotype: Its matching antigen is unknown.

Individual cDNA molecules received unique molecular identifiers during library preparation. TCRdb used MiXCR to reprocess the 5' RACE reads, holding one entry per CDR3 protein. Of 50,000 to 65,000 distinct CDR3 sequences in the sample, approximately 12% are singletons; the top ten hold under 1.5%. This TCR was sampled from an adult who was a healthcare worker with PCR-confirmed SARS-CoV-2 infection or an uninfected control (not recorded which). The sequenced sample was whole blood. The chain carries TRBV7-9 and TRBJ1-1; D is uncertain. The CDR3 coding sequence is TGTGCCACCACAGAGTGGGTTGCGATCAACACTGAAGCTTTCTTT. Translation: CATTEWVAINTEAFF. The whole variable domain, remainder taken from reference TRBV7-9 and TRBJ1-1, is DTGVSQNPRHKITKRGQNVTFRCDPISEHNRLYWYRQTLGQGPEFLTYFQNEAQLEKSRLLSDRFSAERPKGSFSTLEIQRTEQGDSAMYLCATTEWVAINTEAFFGQGTRLTVV.